This TCR beta chain comes out of a study of cytotoxic CD8 clonotypes in ibrutinib-treated CLL. Generated by immunoSEQ multiplex PCR, the TCRdb table keeps only in-frame clones and is missing some. This sample yields 250,000 to 350,000 clones, of which 60% to 80% are seen a single time; about 5.7% belongs to the top ten. Trimming took 5 bases from V and 7 from J, leaving 18 bases between them. The CDR3 loop spans 15 amino acids. CDR1 and CDR2 (germline): SEHNR, FQNEAQ (reference sequence). The clonotype was recovered from a human donor with chronic lymphocytic leukemia. Sample: PBMCs, taken at disease progression, from a patient treated with ibrutinib. The chain couples TRBV7-9 to TRBJ2-1; D is perhaps TRBD2 (5 bases). CDR3 sequence reads: CASSPFPSPGNEQFF. Here the CDR3 DNA reads TGTGCCAGCAGCCCCTTTCCGTCCCCGGGAAATGAGCAGTTCTTC.